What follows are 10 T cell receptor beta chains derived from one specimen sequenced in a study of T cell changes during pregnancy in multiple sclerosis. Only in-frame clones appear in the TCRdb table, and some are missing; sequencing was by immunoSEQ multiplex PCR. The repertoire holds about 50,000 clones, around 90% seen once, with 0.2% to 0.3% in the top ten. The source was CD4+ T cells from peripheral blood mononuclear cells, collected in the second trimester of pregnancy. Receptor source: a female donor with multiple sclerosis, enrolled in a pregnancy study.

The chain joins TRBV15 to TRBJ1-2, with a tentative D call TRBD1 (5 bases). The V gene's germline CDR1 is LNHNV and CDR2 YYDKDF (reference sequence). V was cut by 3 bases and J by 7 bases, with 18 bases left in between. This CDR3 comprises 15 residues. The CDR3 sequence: CATSRYDSLGGGYTF. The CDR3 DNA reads TGTGCCACCAGCAGGTACGACAGCCTAGGCGGTGGCTACACCTTC.

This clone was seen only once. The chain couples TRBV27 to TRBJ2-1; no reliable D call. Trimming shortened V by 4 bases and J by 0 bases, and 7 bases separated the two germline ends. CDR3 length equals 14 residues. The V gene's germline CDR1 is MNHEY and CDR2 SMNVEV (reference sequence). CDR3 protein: CASSSTGSYNEQFF. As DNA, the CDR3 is TGTGCCAGCAGTTCTACTGGCTCCTACAATGAGCAGTTCTTC.

As DNA, the CDR3 is TGTGCCAGCAGCCAGAAGGACTCAGGGAGCAGCGGGGACATCTACGAGCAGTACTTC. It specifies CASSQKDSGSSGDIYEQYF. The chain joins TRBV4-2 to TRBJ2-7, with a tentative D call TRBD2 (7 bases). V shed 3 bases and J shed 3 bases, with 27 bases lying between them. Germline values: CDR1 LGHNA, CDR2 YNFKEQ. The CDR3 has 19 amino acids.

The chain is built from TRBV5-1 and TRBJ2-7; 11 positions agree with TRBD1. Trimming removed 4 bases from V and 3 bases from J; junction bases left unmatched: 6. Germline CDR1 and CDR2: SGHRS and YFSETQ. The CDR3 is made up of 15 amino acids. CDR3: CASSGGTGGIYEQYF. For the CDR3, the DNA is TGCGCCAGCAGCGGGGGGACAGGGGGAATCTACGAGCAGTACTTC.

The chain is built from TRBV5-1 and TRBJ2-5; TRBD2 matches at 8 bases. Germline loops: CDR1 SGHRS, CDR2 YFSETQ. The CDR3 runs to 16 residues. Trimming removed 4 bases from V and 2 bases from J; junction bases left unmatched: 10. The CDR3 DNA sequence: TGCGCCAGCAGCGTGAATAGCGGGATAGGGCAAGAGACCCAGTACTTC. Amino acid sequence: CASSVNSGIGQETQYF.

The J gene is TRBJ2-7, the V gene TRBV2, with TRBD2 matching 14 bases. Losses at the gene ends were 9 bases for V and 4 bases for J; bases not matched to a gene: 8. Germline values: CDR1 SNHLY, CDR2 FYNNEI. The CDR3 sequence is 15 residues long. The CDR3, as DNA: TGTGCCAGTGGACTAGCGGGGGGACCGGGGTACGAGCAGTACTTC. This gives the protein CASGLAGGPGYEQYF.

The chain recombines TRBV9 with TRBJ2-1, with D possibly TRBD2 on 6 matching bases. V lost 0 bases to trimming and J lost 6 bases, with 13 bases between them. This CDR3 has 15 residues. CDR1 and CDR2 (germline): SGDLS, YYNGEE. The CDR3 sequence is CASSVEVGGGNEQFF. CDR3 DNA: TGTGCCAGCAGCGTAGAGGTCGGGGGTGGCAATGAGCAGTTCTTC.

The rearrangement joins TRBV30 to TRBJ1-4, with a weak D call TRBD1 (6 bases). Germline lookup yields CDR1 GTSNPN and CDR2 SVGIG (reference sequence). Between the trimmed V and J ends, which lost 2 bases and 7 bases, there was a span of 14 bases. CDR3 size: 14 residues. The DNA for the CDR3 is TGTGCCTGGAGTCAACAGGGTTGGAGTGAAAAACTGTTTTTT. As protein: CAWSQQGWSEKLFF.

CDR3 amino acids: CTGSGGDGGGEQFF. The CDR3 DNA follows: TGCACCGGCAGCGGAGGGGACGGAGGTGGTGAGCAGTTCTTC. V gene TRBV29-1 combines with J gene TRBJ2-1, with D perhaps TRBD2 (6 bases). There are 14 residues in the CDR3. Germline CDR1 SQVTM, CDR2 ANQGSEA.

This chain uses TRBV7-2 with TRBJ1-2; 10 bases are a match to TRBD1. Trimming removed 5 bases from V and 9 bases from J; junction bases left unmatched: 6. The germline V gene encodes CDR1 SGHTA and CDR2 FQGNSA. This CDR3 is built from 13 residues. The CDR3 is CASSPGQGRSYTF. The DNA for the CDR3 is TGTGCCAGCAGCCCGGGACAGGGGCGAAGCTACACCTTC.